These 18 T cell receptor beta chains share one sample of origin, sequenced in a study of Ad26.COV2.S vaccination and SARS-CoV-2 variants. Produced via immunoSEQ multiplex PCR; TCRdb's table is partial and in-frame only. The table has around 400,000 clones, 80% to 90% seen once. The treatment here: roughly 19 received Ad26.COV2.S at low or high dose, single or two shots; 5 received placebo; per-sample allocation not given. Specimen acquisition occurred on day 63 following the initial vaccine or placebo injection. The sequencing here drew on peripheral blood, taken in a trial of Ad26.COV2.S vaccine versus placebo. The receptors shown here come from a person between 18 and 65 years old who received the Ad26.COV2.S COVID-19 vaccine or a placebo.

The rearrangement joins TRBV19 to TRBJ2-7, with D perhaps TRBD1 or TRBD2 (5 bases each). This CDR3 is 14 amino acids long. Trimming cost V 8 bases and J 2 bases, with 16 bases left between them. CDR1 is LNHDA, CDR2 SQIVND, per germline (reference sequence). CDR3 region: CASAPGTRTYEQYF. CDR3 in DNA: TGTGCCAGTGCGCCCGGGACCAGGACCTACGAGCAGTACTTC.

This sequence joins TRBV28 and TRBJ2-1; D is possibly TRBD2 (5 bases). This CDR3 is 15 amino acids long. V lost 7 bases and J lost 9, with 22 bases in between. The germline CDR1 and CDR2 sequences are MDHEN and SYDVKM. CDR3 DNA sequence: TGTGCCAGCACCTTACTAGTTGGGCGGTCCGGTGAGCAGTTCTTC. It translates to CASTLLVGRSGEQFF.

The chain carries TRBV7-9 and TRBJ1-2; TRBD1 matches at 9 bases. The germline CDR1 and CDR2 sequences are SEHNR and FQNEAQ (reference sequence). The CDR3 loop spans 15 amino acids. V dropped 5 bases and J dropped 4; count of bases not matched to a gene: 8. The CDR3 here is CASSLPRTGAYGYTF. As DNA, the CDR3 is TGTGCCAGCAGCCTCCCAAGGACAGGGGCCTATGGCTACACCTTC.

The chain carries TRBV7-8 and TRBJ2-5; the match to TRBD1 covers 9 bases. The trim removed 6 bases at V and 1 base at J, leaving 9 bases unmatched. From germline, CDR1 is SGHVS and CDR2 FQNEAQ. The CDR3 is 16 amino acids. The CDR3 reads CASRTTGGQAQETQYF. DNA for the CDR3: TGTGCCAGCAGAACTACAGGGGGCCAAGCCCAAGAGACCCAGTACTTC.

V and J are TRBV5-4 and TRBJ1-2; D remains ambiguous. The germline V gene encodes CDR1 SGHNT and CDR2 YYREEE (reference sequence). The length of the CDR3 is 14 residues. Trimming shortened V by 0 bases and J by 4 bases, and 10 bases separated the two germline ends. The CDR3 region has the DNA TGTGCCAGCAGCTTGGGAGGAACCACCTATGGCTACACCTTC. Translating gives CASSLGGTTYGYTF.

The J gene is TRBJ1-2, the V gene TRBV29-1, with TRBD1 as a possible D gene (5 bases). V lost 3 bases, J lost 8 bases, and 16 bases lay in between. The CDR3 is 13 residues long. The V gene's germline CDR1 is SQVTM and CDR2 ANQGSEA. Here the CDR3 DNA reads TGCAGCGTTGAGGGATTTGGGGCAGTCGGCTACACCTTC. It specifies CSVEGFGAVGYTF.

The chain has TRBV4-2 and TRBJ2-3; 14 bases align to TRBD2. Germline V CDR1 and CDR2: LGHNA, YNFKEQ. This CDR3 region has 18 residues. J gave up 4 bases and V 4 bases, and 10 bases lay outside the gene matches. CDR3 DNA sequence: TGTGCCAGCAGCCGCCGACTTAGGACTAGCGGGGGGCCAGATACGCAGTATTTT. The encoded protein is CASSRRLRTSGGPDTQYF.

The V gene is TRBV7-5, the J gene TRBJ2-7. TRBV7-5 is tagged as a pseudogene. The CDR3 is 17 residues long. CDR3 region: CARSPRTSAPLSYEQYF. Here the CDR3 DNA reads TGTGCCAGAAGCCCCCGGACGTCAGCCCCCCTTTCCTACGAGCAGTACTTC.

V gene TRBV7-9 combines with J gene TRBJ2-3, with TRBD1 matching over 8 bases. CDR1 is SEHNR and CDR2 is FQNEAQ in the germline V gene (reference sequence). The V gene end was trimmed by 6 bases and the J gene end by 1 base; junction bases not matched to a gene: 9. The CDR3 sequence is 16 residues long. This chain's CDR3 is CASRTRQGSGTDTQYF. The DNA for the CDR3 is TGTGCCAGCAGAACCCGACAGGGGAGCGGCACAGATACGCAGTATTTT.

V gene TRBV7-2 combines with J gene TRBJ2-1, with unresolved D. Trimming cost V 6 bases and J 3 bases, with 3 bases left between them. The CDR3 spans 11 residues. Germline V gene sequence: CDR1 SGHTA, CDR2 FQGNSA. CDR3: CASSYYNEQFF. In DNA, the CDR3 is TGTGCCAGCAGTTACTACAATGAGCAGTTCTTC.

This clone was observed once. The chain links TRBV14 to TRBJ2-3; D gene unclear. Trimming shortened V by 6 bases and J by 4 bases, and 5 bases separated the two germline ends. The V gene's germline CDR1 is SGHDN and CDR2 FVKESK. This CDR3 is 11 amino acids long. This chain's CDR3 is CASRGADTQYF. CDR3 nucleotide sequence: TGTGCCAGCAGGGGTGCAGATACGCAGTATTTT. The complete variable domain, with remaining parts taken from reference TRBV14 and TRBJ2-3, reads EAGVTQFPSHSVIEKGQTVTLRCDPISGHDNLYWYRRVMGKEIKFLLHFVKESKQDESGMPNNRFLAERTGGTYSTLKVQPAELEDSGVYFCASRGADTQYFGPGTRLTVL.

The chain combines TRBV10-3 with TRBJ1-2, with TRBD1 identical over 7 bases. The CDR3 is 17 residues long. Trimming at V came to 6 bases and at J to 8 bases, leaving 21 bases not matched to a gene. CDR1 is ENHRY, CDR2 SYGVKD, per germline. CDR3 protein: CAISAQIGTPSQGGYTF. The CDR3 DNA reads TGTGCCATCAGCGCCCAGATAGGGACACCGTCACAGGGGGGCTACACCTTC.

The chain uses TRBV2 and TRBJ2-3; D is unclear. Germline values: CDR1 SNHLY, CDR2 FYNNEI. Trimming took 1 base from V and 3 from J, leaving 5 bases between them. The CDR3 loop spans 13 amino acids. CDR3 DNA sequence: TGTGCCAGCAGTGAAGAGACGACAGATACGCAGTATTTT. This gives the protein CASSEETTDTQYF.

This chain links TRBV9 with TRBJ2-7; 7 bases are a match to TRBD1. The germline gives CDR1 SGDLS, CDR2 YYNGEE. The CDR3 sequence is 12 residues long. The V gene end was trimmed by 0 bases and the J gene end by 6 bases; junction bases not matched to a gene: 0. The CDR3 protein is CASSVDRGEQYF. CDR3 DNA sequence: TGTGCCAGCAGCGTAGACAGGGGCGAGCAGTACTTC.

The chain employs TRBV4-2 and TRBJ2-5, with D hard to call. CDR1 is LGHNA, CDR2 YNFKEQ, per germline. V was clipped by 0 bases and J by 2 bases, with 4 bases between them. This CDR3 is built from 13 residues. The CDR3 DNA reads as TGTGCCAGCAGCCAAGAACCTCAAGAGACCCAGTACTTC. Residues: CASSQEPQETQYF.

The chain couples TRBV19 to TRBJ2-2; tentative D call: TRBD1 (6 bases). With 10 bases removed from V and 6 bases from J, the gap between germline ends came to 15 bases. In germline, CDR1 is LNHDA, CDR2 SQIVND (reference sequence). The CDR3 is made up of 13 amino acids. The chain's CDR3 is CATGEYGAGELFF. The CDR3 DNA sequence: TGTGCCACAGGGGAGTACGGCGCCGGGGAGCTGTTTTTT.

The gene calls are TRBV28 and TRBJ2-2; TRBD2 might be the D (5 bases). CDR3 length equals 15 residues. Trimming pared 4 bases from V and 4 bases from J, leaving 13 bases between. CDR1 is MDHEN, CDR2 SYDVKM, per germline. This chain's CDR3 is CASSSGWAGTGELFF. DNA of the CDR3: TGTGCCAGCAGTTCAGGTTGGGCGGGCACCGGGGAGCTGTTTTTT.

The CDR3 DNA sequence: TGTGCCAGCACCTGGGGGACTGAAGCTTTCTTT. Amino acid sequence: CASTWGTEAFF. The chain joins TRBV2 to TRBJ1-1; D may be TRBD1 (5 bases). Trimming pared 7 bases from V and 5 bases from J, leaving 8 bases between. Germline V gene data show CDR1 as SNHLY and CDR2 as FYNNEI. This CDR3 spans 11 amino acids.